What follows are 27 T cell receptor beta chains derived from one specimen sequenced in a study of T cells after yellow fever vaccination (dated by TCRdb to about 2019). The treatment or condition label, as the study defines it: live attenuated yellow fever vaccine strain. Receptor amplification or capture employed 5' RACE. This sample was sequenced with an Illumina HiSeq 2500. TCRdb cleaned the public reads at Q25 with fastp, built clones with MiXCR and kept in-frame beta chains. Entries that share a CDR3 protein sequence are merged under the most common genes and DNA. Recorded for this sample are around 530,000 distinct CDR3 sequences; approximately 16% of them occurred a single time. The ten largest account for around 16% of the sample. Sequencing used PBMCs, obtained 5 days after the first yellow fever vaccination. The source is a man younger than 35 who received the YFV17D yellow fever vaccine.

This clonotype was observed a few times. The chain recombines TRBV6-6 with TRBJ2-7; 8 bases align to TRBD1. The J segment lost 2 bases and the V segment lost 5 bases, leaving 2 bases of the junction unmatched. CDR1 is MNHNY and CDR2 is SVGAGI in the germline V gene (reference sequence). This CDR3 has 13 amino acids. The CDR3 DNA reads TGTGCCAGCAGTCCGGACAGGGCCTACGAGCAGTACGTC. As protein: CASSPDRAYEQYV.

The CDR3 protein is CASSPITGQGAYNEQFF. The CDR3 DNA is TGTGCCAGCAGCCCAATTACGGGACAGGGGGCTTACAATGAGCAGTTCTTC. The chain combines TRBV3-1 with TRBJ2-1, with 12 bases lining up with TRBD1. The CDR3 covers 17 residues. V lost 4 bases, J lost 4 bases, and 8 bases stayed unmatched. CDR1 and CDR2 from the germline V gene are LGHDT and YNNKEL (reference sequence).

This clonotype was seen only a few times. The J gene is TRBJ1-5, the V gene TRBV4-2; 9 positions agree with TRBD1. This CDR3 has 16 amino acids. V shed 3 bases and J 2 bases; nucleotides not matched to a gene: 5. Per germline, CDR1 LGHNA and CDR2 YNFKEQ. In nucleotides, the CDR3 is TGTGCCAGCAGCCAGGACAGGGGTACGGGCAATCAGCCCCAGCATTTT. This gives the protein CASSQDRGTGNQPQHF.

This clonotype was counted a few times. The rearrangement joins TRBV20-1 to TRBJ2-7; D remains ambiguous. The CDR3 is 13 amino acids. Germline CDR1 and CDR2: DFQATT and SNEGSKA (reference sequence). V dropped 2 bases and J dropped 5 bases, with 13 bases sitting between them. The DNA of the CDR3 is TGCAGTGCTAGAAACCCCTTTGAGAACGAGCAGTACGTC. It encodes CSARNPFENEQYV.

V gene TRBV11-3 combines with J gene TRBJ2-5; D not resolved. CDR3 length: 12 residues. Germline loops: CDR1 SGHNT, CDR2 YENEEA. The V and J ends lost 5 bases and 8 bases respectively, with 12 bases between them. For the CDR3, the DNA is TGTGCCAGCAGCCTGGACGGGTTAACCCAGTACTTC. Its translation: CASSLDGLTQYF.

The V gene is TRBV2, the J gene TRBJ2-1, with unresolved D. CDR3 length: 12 amino acids. Trimming cost V 6 bases and J 8 bases, with 11 bases left between them. Germline V gene lookup returns CDR1 SNHLY and CDR2 FYNNEI. DNA for the CDR3: TGTGCCAGCAGCCCCGACCCCTATGAGCAGTTCTTC. Encoded protein: CASSPDPYEQFF.

The chain couples TRBV5-4 to TRBJ2-5, with D unclear. Germline V gene data show CDR1 as SGHNT and CDR2 as YYREEE (reference sequence). The CDR3 extends over 12 amino acids. Trimming took 2 bases from V and 6 from J, leaving 8 bases between them. The CDR3 DNA reads TGTGCCAGCAGCTTTACGGACCAGACCCAGTACTTC. Encoded protein: CASSFTDQTQYF. The full variable domain, completed using reference TRBV5-4 and TRBJ2-5, is ETGVTQSPTHLIKTRGQQVTLRCSSQSGHNTVSWYQQALGQGPQFIFQYYREEENGRGNFPPRFSGLQFPNYSSELNVNALELDDSALYLCASSFTDQTQYFGPGTRLLVL.

This clonotype came up a few times. CDR3 sequence: CSAWTDNYGYTF. The CDR3 DNA reads as TGCAGCGCATGGACCGACAACTATGGCTACACCTTC. The chain joins TRBV29-1 to TRBJ1-2; D is uncertain. The V and J ends lost 7 bases and 2 bases respectively, with 11 bases between them. The CDR3 consists of 12 residues. The V gene's germline CDR1 is SQVTM and CDR2 ANQGSEA.

The genes are TRBV6-2 or TRBV6-3 and TRBJ2-7; TRBD1 might be the D (7 bases). Germline V gene sequence: CDR1 MNHEY, CDR2 SVGEGT. Trimming stripped 6 bases from V and 3 bases from J, with 12 bases between. The CDR3 is made up of 13 amino acids. The CDR3 spells CASRPGGGYEQYV. CDR3 nucleotides: TGTGCCAGCAGGCCAGGGGGAGGCTACGAGCAGTACGTC.

In DNA form, the CDR3 reads TGCGCCAGCAGCTTGTATGGGTCCCACGAGCAGTACGTC. As protein: CASSLYGSHEQYV. The V and J genes are TRBV5-1 and TRBJ2-7; no clear D. V gave up 1 base and J gave up 5 bases, with 10 bases separating them. CDR3 length: 13 residues. CDR1 SGHRS and CDR2 YFSETQ come from the germline V gene.

This clonotype was picked up a small number of times. This chain connects TRBV27 to TRBJ1-1, with a possible D match to TRBD1 (5 bases). The CDR3 is 13 residues long. Per germline, CDR1 MNHEY and CDR2 SMNVEV (reference sequence). V lost 4 bases and J lost 1, with 7 bases in between. The CDR3 loop reads CASSYRTNTEAFF. CDR3 coding DNA: TGTGCCAGCAGTTACAGGACGAACACTGAAGCTTTCTTT.

A few counts support this clonotype. This chain uses TRBV5-1 with TRBJ2-7, with D maybe TRBD2 (6 bases). CDR1 is SGHRS and CDR2 is YFSETQ in the germline V gene. This CDR3 is built from 13 residues. V was trimmed by 0 bases and J by 5 bases, leaving 9 bases between them. This CDR3 reads CASSLEPGDEQYV. CDR3 nucleotide sequence: TGCGCCAGCAGCTTGGAGCCGGGGGACGAGCAGTACGTC.

This clonotype was observed a few times. The DNA for the CDR3 is TGTGCCAGCAGCTTGGGTTTGTTAGATACGCAGTATTTT. Translation: CASSLGLLDTQYF. The rearrangement uses TRBV11-1 and TRBJ2-3; D is uncertain. This CDR3 is built from 13 residues. Germline V CDR1 and CDR2: SGHAT, FQDESV (reference sequence). Deletions cut 3 bases from V and 5 bases from J, with 9 bases between.

A single count supports this clonotype. The rearrangement joins TRBV20-1 to TRBJ2-5, with D unresolved. In germline, CDR1 is DFQATT, CDR2 SNEGSKA (reference sequence). CDR3 length: 11 amino acids. Trimming cost V 8 bases and J 4 bases, with 11 bases left between them. The CDR3 nucleotides read TGCAGTCAGACACGAAGAGAGACCCAGTACTTC. It specifies CSQTRRETQYF.

V usage is TRBV6-5 and J usage is TRBJ2-3; D may match TRBD1 or TRBD2 (5 bases each). V lost 2 bases to trimming and J lost 2 bases, with 17 bases between them. The V gene's germline CDR1 is MNHEY and CDR2 SVGAGI. The CDR3 is 17 amino acids. The CDR3 nucleotides are TGTGCCAGCAGTTACATGCCAGGGCGAGGGAACACAGATACGCAGTATTTT. Its protein product is CASSYMPGRGNTDTQYF.

This clonotype was detected only a few times. This sequence joins TRBV6-2 or TRBV6-3 and TRBJ2-1; D is unclear. The CDR3 totals 15 residues. V lost 5 bases, J lost 6 bases, and 17 bases lay in between. CDR1 and CDR2 (germline): MNHEY, SVGEGT. CDR3 protein: CASSTTILGRNEQFF. The DNA of the CDR3 is TGTGCCAGCAGTACCACGATCCTGGGCCGCAATGAGCAGTTCTTC.

This clonotype was detected only a few times. The rearrangement uses TRBV9 and TRBJ2-7; 9 nucleotides match TRBD1. In germline, CDR1 is SGDLS, CDR2 YYNGEE. The CDR3 is made up of 16 amino acids. After removal of 3 bases from V and 3 bases from J, the junction contained 10 bases not matched to a gene. The CDR3 sequence: CASSASKTGGLYEQYF. DNA of the CDR3: TGTGCCAGCAGCGCATCGAAGACAGGGGGGCTCTACGAGCAGTACTTC.

This clonotype was counted at least ten times. At one end the junction does not follow the germline gene, possibly because of a read error. V usage is TRBV5-1 and J usage is TRBJ2-3; the D gene is possibly TRBD2 (5 bases). This CDR3 contains 14 residues. The germline V gene encodes CDR1 SGHRS and CDR2 YFSETQ. This CDR3 reads CASSSGGSTDTQYF. The CDR3 DNA is TGTGCCAGCAGTTCGGGCGGGAGCACAGATACGCAGTATTTT.

The chain employs TRBV11-1 and TRBJ1-1, with D perhaps TRBD1 (6 bases). Germline V lookup: CDR1 SGHAT, CDR2 FQDESV (reference sequence). Trimming took off 3 bases at V and 6 bases at J, with 17 bases between the two ends. This CDR3 is 15 amino acids long. CDR3: CASSFRPGVFAEAFF. CDR3 DNA sequence: TGTGCCAGCAGCTTCCGACCAGGGGTTTTCGCTGAAGCTTTCTTT.

Only a few counts were recorded for this clonotype. This CDR3 is CSARYRGPRETQYF. The CDR3 coding sequence is TGCAGTGCTAGATACAGGGGGCCGAGGGAGACCCAGTACTTC. J is TRBJ2-5 and V is TRBV20-1; 9 bases match TRBD1. This CDR3 contains 14 residues. The germline CDR1 and CDR2 sequences are DFQATT and SNEGSKA (reference sequence). V trimming: 2 bases; J trimming: 5 bases; junction bases outside the gene matches: 6.

V is TRBV6-1 and J is TRBJ2-1; D is perhaps TRBD1 or TRBD2 (6 bases each). The V gene's germline CDR1 is MNHNS and CDR2 SASEGT. CDR3 length: 14 residues. The V end lost 5 bases, the J end lost 6 bases, and 14 bases lay between the germline ends. CDR3 amino acids: CASSRGGRSNEQFF. The CDR3 DNA reads TGTGCCAGCAGTCGAGGGGGGCGTTCCAATGAGCAGTTCTTC.

The V call is TRBV2, the J call TRBJ1-1; D gene ambiguous. V was pared by 2 bases and J by 2 bases, with 6 bases between. CDR1 and CDR2 from the germline V gene are SNHLY and FYNNEI. This CDR3 spans 13 amino acids. CDR3 region: CASSEKINTEAFF. Written as DNA, the CDR3 is TGTGCCAGCAGTGAAAAGATAAACACTGAAGCTTTCTTT.

This clonotype appeared a few times. The genes are TRBV25-1 and TRBJ2-1; D could derive from TRBD1 or TRBD2 (5 bases each). Trimming pared 1 base from V and 10 bases from J, leaving 11 bases between. Germline values: CDR1 MGHDK, CDR2 SYGVNS. The CDR3 totals 13 residues. CDR3 in DNA: TGTGCCAGCAGTGAATCCCCGTGGGGGGAGCAGTTCTTC. It is translated as CASSESPWGEQFF.

The CDR3 spells CASTGGSVEQFF. CDR3 coding DNA: TGTGCCAGCACTGGGGGGAGTGTTGAGCAGTTCTTC. This chain links TRBV12-3 or TRBV12-4 with TRBJ2-1; possible D gene TRBD2, 6 bases. Trimming left V 7 bases short and J 9 bases short, with 13 bases between. The CDR3 runs 12 residues.

To note about this clonotype: One end of the junction varies from germline; a read error may be responsible. V usage is TRBV3-1 and J usage is TRBJ2-5; possibly TRBD1 for D (6 bases). CDR1 is LGHDT, CDR2 YNNKEL, per germline (reference sequence). The CDR3 contains 12 residues. CDR3 sequence: CASSQGLGQSVF. The CDR3 bases are TGTGCCAGCAGCCAAGGCCTTGGACAGTCAGTCTTC.

CDR3 sequence: CASSLPRTDNSGANVLTF. CDR3 bases: TGTGCCAGCAGCCTTCCTCGGACGGACAACTCTGGGGCCAACGTCCTGACTTTC. J is TRBJ2-6 and V is TRBV4-2; maybe TRBD1 (5 bases). This CDR3 has 18 residues. Trimming took off 4 bases at V and 0 bases at J, with 16 bases between the two ends. Germline CDR1 reads LGHNA; CDR2 reads YNFKEQ.

The V call is TRBV19, the J call TRBJ1-5; TRBD1 agrees at 7 bases. This CDR3 spans 15 amino acids. The V gene end was trimmed by 3 bases and the J gene end by 5 bases; junction bases not matched to a gene: 7. Per germline, CDR1 LNHDA and CDR2 SQIVND (reference sequence). CDR3 amino acids: CASSIQGGAYQPQHF. The CDR3 bases are TGTGCCAGTAGTATCCAGGGGGGGGCCTATCAGCCCCAGCATTTT.